The clone carrying this T cell receptor beta chain was observed many times. Its specificity is unknown. No cell fractionation was done, so the repertoire covers all unsorted peripheral blood T cells. The sample belongs to a study of HIV-infected patients and healthy controls. Study context: Viral load fell to undetectable in 11 of 16 patients by the second blood draw. Overall study results and limits: HIV-infected patients and controls differed significantly in mean usage of eight alpha and eight beta V genes.

This CDR3 has 17 amino acids. V shed 3 bases and J shed 4 bases, with 21 bases lying between them. CDR1 LGHNA and CDR2 YNFKEQ come from the germline V gene. Alpha and beta constant-region primers primed reverse transcription of about 0.5 ug RNA. Each of the alpha and beta chains got its own library through chain-specific third strand synthesis with indices. MiXCR, applied by TCRdb to the 5' RACE reads, yields one record per CDR3 protein. The data show fewer than 4,500 distinct CDR3 sequences, about 14% seen once. The source material was blood, sampled before antiretroviral therapy. The rearrangement links TRBV4-2 to TRBJ1-2; no clear D gene. This clonotype was obtained from an adult with HIV infection. CDR3 amino acids: CASSQPDSWGGSYGYTF. DNA for the CDR3: TGTGCCAGCAGCCAGCCAGATTCTTGGGGAGGATCCTATGGCTACACCTTC.